This TCR beta chain emerged from a study of blood T cell repertoires in COVID-19. V trimming: 2 bases; J trimming: 3 bases; junction bases outside the gene matches: 9. Looked up from germline, CDR1 is MNHEY and CDR2 is SVGEGT. This CDR3 comprises 16 residues. Only in-frame clones appear in the TCRdb table, and some are missing; sequencing was by immunoSEQ multiplex PCR. The repertoire holds about 13,000 clones, with about 90% as singletons. Sequenced input: peripheral blood. This chain links TRBV6-2 or TRBV6-3 with TRBJ2-5; TRBD1 matches at 7 bases. The TCR sequence derives from a human donor with active COVID-19. The donor label of this sample is uncertain. CDR3 coding DNA: TGTGCCAGCAGTTACCCCCAGGGGGACAGAGAAGAGACCCAGTACTTC. This sequence encodes CASSYPQGDREETQYF.